The entry below gives a single TCR beta chain sequence along with its context. As yet, its antigen is unknown. The study sampled nominally healthy donors, though unrecorded immune exposures were likely. The PCR contained 60 Vbeta and 13 Jbeta primers. TCRdb's table, derived via immunoSEQ multiplex PCR, lists solely in-frame clones and lacks some. The sample table includes 85,000 to 90,000 clones. The V gene's germline CDR1 is SGHRS and CDR2 YFSETQ. The CDR3 has 14 amino acids. Trimming took 5 bases from V and 8 from J; bases not matched to a gene: 11. This sample was taken from a study of cytomegalovirus exposure and HLA in healthy donors. Regarding the study as a whole: Versus the approximately 670-donor mean, an Asian-associated ancestry cluster reportedly showed fewer N-insertions in a later analysis. Analyses of presence and absence presupposed an approximately uniform sequencing depth across donors.

This receptor was identified in a man aged 45 to 65 in good health and CMV-seropositive. The sequenced sample consisted of PBMCs. The rearrangement uses TRBV5-1 and TRBJ1-2, with 8 positions matching TRBD1. The chain's CDR3 is CASRARQGISGYTF. The CDR3 DNA sequence: TGCGCCAGCAGAGCCCGACAGGGGATCTCAGGCTACACCTTC. Looking up the rest from reference TRBV5-1 and TRBJ1-2 gives the full variable domain: KAGVTQTPRYLIKTRGQQVTLSCSPISGHRSVSWYQQTPGQGLQFLFEYFSETQRNKGNFPGRFSGRQFSNSRSEMNVSTLELGDSALYLCASRARQGISGYTFGSGTRLTVV.